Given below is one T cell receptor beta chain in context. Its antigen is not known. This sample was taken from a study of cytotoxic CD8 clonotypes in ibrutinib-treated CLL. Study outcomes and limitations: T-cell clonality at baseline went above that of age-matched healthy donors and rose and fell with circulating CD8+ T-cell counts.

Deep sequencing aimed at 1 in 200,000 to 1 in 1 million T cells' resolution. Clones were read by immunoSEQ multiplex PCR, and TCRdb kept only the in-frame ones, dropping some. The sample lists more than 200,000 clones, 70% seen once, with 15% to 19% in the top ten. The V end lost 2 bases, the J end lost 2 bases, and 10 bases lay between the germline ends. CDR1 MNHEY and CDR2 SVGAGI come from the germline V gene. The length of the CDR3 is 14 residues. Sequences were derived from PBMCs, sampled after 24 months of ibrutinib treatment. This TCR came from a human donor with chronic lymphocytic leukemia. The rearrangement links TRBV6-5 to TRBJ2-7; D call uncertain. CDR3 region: CASSYGIPTYEQYF. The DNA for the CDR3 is TGTGCCAGCAGTTACGGCATCCCTACCTACGAGCAGTACTTC.